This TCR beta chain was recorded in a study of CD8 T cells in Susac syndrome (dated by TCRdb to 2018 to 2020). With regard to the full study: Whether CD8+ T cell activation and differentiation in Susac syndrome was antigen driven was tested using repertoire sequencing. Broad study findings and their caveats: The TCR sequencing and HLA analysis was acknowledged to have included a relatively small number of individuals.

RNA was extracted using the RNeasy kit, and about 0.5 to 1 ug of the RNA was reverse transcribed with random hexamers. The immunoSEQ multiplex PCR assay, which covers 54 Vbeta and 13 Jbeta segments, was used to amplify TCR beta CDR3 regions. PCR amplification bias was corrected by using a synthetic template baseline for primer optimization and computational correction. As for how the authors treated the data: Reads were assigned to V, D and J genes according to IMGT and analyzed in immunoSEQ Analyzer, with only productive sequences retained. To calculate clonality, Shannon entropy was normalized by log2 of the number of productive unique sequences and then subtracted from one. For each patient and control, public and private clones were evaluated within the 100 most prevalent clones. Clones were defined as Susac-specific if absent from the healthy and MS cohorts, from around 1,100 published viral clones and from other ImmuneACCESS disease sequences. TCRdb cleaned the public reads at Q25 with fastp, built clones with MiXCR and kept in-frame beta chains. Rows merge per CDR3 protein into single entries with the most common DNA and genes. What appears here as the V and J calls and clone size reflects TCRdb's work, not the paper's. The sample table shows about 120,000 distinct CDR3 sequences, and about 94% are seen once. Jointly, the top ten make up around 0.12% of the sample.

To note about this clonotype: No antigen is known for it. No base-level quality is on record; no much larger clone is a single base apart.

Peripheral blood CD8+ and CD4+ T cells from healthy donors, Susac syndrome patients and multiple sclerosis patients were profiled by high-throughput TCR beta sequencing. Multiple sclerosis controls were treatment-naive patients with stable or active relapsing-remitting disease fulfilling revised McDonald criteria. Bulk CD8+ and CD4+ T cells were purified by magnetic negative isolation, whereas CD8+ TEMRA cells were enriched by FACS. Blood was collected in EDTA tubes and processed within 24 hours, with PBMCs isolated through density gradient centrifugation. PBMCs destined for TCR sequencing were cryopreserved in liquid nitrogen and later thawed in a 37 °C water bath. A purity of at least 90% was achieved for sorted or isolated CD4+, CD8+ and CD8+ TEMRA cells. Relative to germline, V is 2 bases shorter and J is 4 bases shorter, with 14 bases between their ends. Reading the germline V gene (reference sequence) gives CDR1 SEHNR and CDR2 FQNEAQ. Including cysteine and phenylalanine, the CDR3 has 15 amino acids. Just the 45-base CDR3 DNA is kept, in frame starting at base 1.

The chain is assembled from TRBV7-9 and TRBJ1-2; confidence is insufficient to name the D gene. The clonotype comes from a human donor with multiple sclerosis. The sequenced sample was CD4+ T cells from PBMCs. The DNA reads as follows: TGTGCCAGCAGCTTATCAACAGCGACCTTCTATGGCTACACCTTC. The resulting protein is CASSLSTATFYGYTF.